This is a list of T cell receptor beta chains from one sample in a study of T cells in Graves' hyperthyroidism and ophthalmopathy. MiXCR was run by TCRdb on the multiplex PCR reads, yielding one entry per CDR3 protein. The sample contains 370,000 or so distinct CDR3 sequences, just under 25% of which appear only once. Sequencing used blood. The receptors shown here come from a man aged 50 to 59 with Graves' hyperthyroidism. Both conserved end residues are part of each CDR3. A D gene is named only where the DNA matches it firmly. Clone size is shown for a subset of rows, as once, few, many or a class of expanded clone.

>few|TRBV10-3|NA|TRBJ1-5
CAISPGGGSQPQHF
TGTGCCATCAGTCCCGGGGGGGGTAGTCAGCCCCAGCATTTT
>NA|TRBV12-5|NA|TRBJ2-7
CASGLNIQYEQYF
TGTGCTAGTGGTTTGAACATACAATACGAGCAGTACTTC
>NA|TRBV15|TRBD2|TRBJ2-7
CATSRESTSGAYEQYF
TGTGCCACCAGCAGAGAATCGACTAGCGGTGCCTACGAGCAGTACTTC
>many|TRBV20-1|TRBD1|TRBJ1-1
CSASTTGGGTEAFF
TGCAGTGCTTCCACCACAGGGGGCGGCACTGAAGCTTTCTTT
>NA|TRBV29-1|NA|TRBJ2-5
CSVEDDPQETQYF
TGCAGCGTTGAAGATGATCCGCAAGAGACCCAGTACTTC
>NA|TRBV19|TRBD1|TRBJ2-2
CASSPGTGRRDTGELFF
TGTGCCAGTAGTCCCGGGACAGGTCGGAGGGACACCGGGGAGCTGTTTTTT
>many|TRBV5-1|NA|TRBJ2-7
CASSLARVSGYEQYF
TGCGCCAGCAGCTTGGCCCGGGTCAGTGGCTACGAGCAGTACTTC
>NA|TRBV3-1|TRBD2|TRBJ2-2
CASSILAGGPTGELFF
TGTGCCAGCAGCATACTAGCGGGAGGGCCTACCGGGGAGCTGTTTTTT
>few|TRBV7-3|NA|TRBJ2-3
CASSLNLAATDTQYF
TGTGCCAGCAGCTTAAATTTAGCGGCCACAGATACGCAGTATTTT
>NA|TRBV20-1|NA|TRBJ2-7
CSASRTSVYEQYF
TGCAGTGCTAGTCGGACCAGCGTCTACGAGCAGTACTTC
>few|TRBV15|NA|TRBJ2-7
CATSWSYDEQYF
TGTGCCACCAGCTGGAGTTATGACGAGCAGTACTTC
>few|TRBV7-6|NA|TRBJ1-1
CASSRTPGEAFF
TGTGCCAGCAGCCGGACCCCTGGGGAAGCTTTCTTT
>NA|TRBV11-1|NA|TRBJ2-5
CASSFGGSVETQYF
TGTGCCAGCAGCTTCGGGGGCTCCGTGGAGACCCAGTACTTC
>once|TRBV7-4|NA|TRBJ2-2
CASSLRKETVSGELFF
TGTGCCAGCAGCTTACGCAAGGAGACCGTGTCCGGGGAGCTGTTTTTT
>NA|TRBV20-1|TRBD2|TRBJ2-5
CSVPPGGETQYF
TGCAGTGTTCCCCCGGGAGGGGAGACCCAGTACTTC
>many|TRBV2|NA|TRBJ1-1
CASSLAGEMNTEAFF
TGTGCCAGCAGCCTCGCAGGGGAAATGAACACTGAAGCTTTCTTT
>many|TRBV2|TRBD2|TRBJ2-5
CASRPSGALETQYF
TGTGCCAGCAGACCTAGCGGGGCTCTGGAGACCCAGTACTTC
>NA|TRBV20-1|NA|TRBJ1-5
CSARDVQGRNQPQHF
TGCAGTGCTAGAGATGTTCAGGGGAGAAATCAGCCCCAGCATTTT
>few|TRBV29-1|NA|TRBJ2-7
CSFKGSYEQYF
TGCAGCTTCAAAGGCTCCTACGAGCAGTACTTC